The clone carrying this T cell receptor beta chain was picked up a small number of times. Its target is unknown. Under the ViraFEST assay, PBMC were stimulated with viral peptide pools so that antigen-specific CD4+ T cells expanded. Sequencing was performed afterwards. Once cultured for nine to ten days, the cells underwent separation to obtain CD4+ T cells. A half-medium replacement with IL-2 medium was carried out on days 3 and 7. TCRdb's table, derived via immunoSEQ multiplex PCR, lists solely in-frame clones and lacks some. The sample carries approximately 82,000 clones, around 70% recorded once. These data belong to a study of vaccination effects on CD4 cells after COVID-19. Study at large: Participants each got two BNT162b2 or mRNA-1273 vaccine doses.

The germline V gene has CDR1 SGHTA and CDR2 FQGTGA. The CDR3 covers 12 residues. V was shortened by 2 bases and J by 6 bases, with 6 bases between the two germline ends. The source is a human donor who received a COVID-19 vaccine. The sample here was CD4+ T cells from PBMCs cultured with HCoV-229E spike peptides, taken before COVID-19 vaccination. The chain joins TRBV7-3 to TRBJ2-3, with D perhaps matching TRBD1 (6 bases). The CDR3 is CASSLQGDTQYF. The DNA for the CDR3 is TGTGCCAGCAGCTTACAGGGGGATACGCAGTATTTT.